This is a list of T cell receptor beta chains from one sample in a study of cytomegalovirus exposure and HLA in healthy donors. Profiled with immunoSEQ multiplex PCR; TCRdb holds only in-frame clones, not every one. The sample yields about 260,000 clones, roughly 81% seen once. Sequencing was done on a sample of PBMCs. All receptors derive from a woman between 35 and 50 years old in good health and CMV-seropositive. CDR3s include the opening cysteine and the closing phenylalanine or tryptophan. Each record gives: J gene, V gene, D gene, clone size, CDR3 DNA, CDR3 protein. The D gene is left open where the match is weak. Only part of the rows carry a size: once, few, many, or a class if the clone is expanded.

>TRBJ1-2|TRBV5-5|-|-
TGTGCCAGCAGTTTGGCGGGGAACTATGGCTACACCTTC
CASSLAGNYGYTF
>TRBJ2-1|TRBV7-8|-|-
TGTGCCAGCAGTTGGGCGAATGAGCAGTTCTTC
CASSWANEQFF
>TRBJ2-7|TRBV7-9|TRBD2|-
TGTGCCAGCAGCTTCGGGACTAGGTTTTACGAGCAGTACTTC
CASSFGTRFYEQYF
>TRBJ1-2|TRBV4-3|TRBD1|-
TGCGCCAGCAGCCCGGACAGGGCTCTGGGAGGCTACACCTTC
CASSPDRALGGYTF
>TRBJ1-1|TRBV29-1|-|once
TGCAGCGGTAGCACAGGGTTATCTGAAGCTTTCTTT
CSGSTGLSEAFF
>TRBJ1-5|TRBV7-9|-|-
TGTGCCAGCAGCACAGTAGATCAGCCCCAGCATTTT
CASSTVDQPQHF
>TRBJ1-1|TRBV28|TRBD1|-
TGTGCCACCGACAGGGGCTACACTGAAGCTTTCTTT
CATDRGYTEAFF
>TRBJ2-5|TRBV6-5|-|-
TGTGCCAGCAGTGCCACGGCCCGAGCGGAGACCCAGTACTTC
CASSATARAETQYF
>TRBJ2-7|TRBV10-3|TRBD2|-
TGTGCCATCAGTGAGGGGACTAGCAGCCCCTACGAGCAGTACTTC
CAISEGTSSPYEQYF
>TRBJ2-1|TRBV7-9|TRBD2|-
TGTGCCAGCAGCTTAGACCGCCGGCTAGCGGGAGATGAGCAGTTCTTC
CASSLDRRLAGDEQFF
>TRBJ1-1|TRBV13|TRBD1|-
TGTGCCAGCAGCCAGGGGGCACGGAACACTGAAGCTTTCTTT
CASSQGARNTEAFF
>TRBJ2-5|TRBV10-3|TRBD1|-
TGTGCCATCAGGCGACACCGGGACAGAGAAGAGACCCAGTACTTC
CAIRRHRDREETQYF
>TRBJ2-2|TRBV7-9|TRBD2|-
TGTGCCAGCACCCTTTGGCTAGCGGTGAACACCGGGGAGCTGTTTTTT
CASTLWLAVNTGELFF
>TRBJ1-2|TRBV4-2|-|-
TGTGCCAGCAGCCAAGATAGTCCCGGTGGCTACACCTTC
CASSQDSPGGYTF
>TRBJ2-7|TRBV7-2|TRBD2|-
TGTGCCAGCAGCTTAGTAGCGGGAGGGCCACGCGCCTACGAGCAGTACTTC
CASSLVAGGPRAYEQYF
>TRBJ1-5|TRBV15|TRBD1|-
TGTGCCACCAGCAGACGGGTTTTGGACCAGACAGGGGCGGGCAATCAGCCCCAGCATTTT
CATSRRVLDQTGAGNQPQHF
>TRBJ1-2|TRBV5-6|TRBD1|-
TGTGCCAGCAGCAACTGGGGACAGGGGCTATCGAGGTATGGCTACACCTTC
CASSNWGQGLSRYGYTF
>TRBJ1-2|TRBV6-5|TRBD1|-
TGTGCCAGCAGCCAACAGGGGGTCTATGGCTACACCTTC
CASSQQGVYGYTF
>TRBJ2-3|TRBV30|TRBD2|-
TGTGCCTGGAGGGGGGGGAGCGGGATGGGCACAGATACGCAGTATTTT
CAWRGGSGMGTDTQYF
>TRBJ2-7|TRBV7-9|TRBD2|-
TGTGCCAGCAGCTTAGTCCGCGGGACTAGCGAGTTAATCTACGAGCAGTACTTC
CASSLVRGTSELIYEQYF
>TRBJ2-2|TRBV4-2|TRBD1|few
TGTGCCAGCAGCCTAGACAGGGGGGCCGGGGAGCTGTTTTTT
CASSLDRGAGELFF
>TRBJ2-7|TRBV7-2|TRBD2|-
TGTGCCAGCAGCTTAGCGCGGGAGGGACCCTACGAGCAGTACTTC
CASSLAREGPYEQYF
>TRBJ2-1|TRBV30|TRBD1|-
TGTGCCTGCAGAGACAGGGCCGCCTACAATGAGCAGTTCTTC
CACRDRAAYNEQFF
>TRBJ2-1|TRBV5-6|TRBD2|-
TGTGCCAGCATCCAACGGGCTAGCGGCGATTTTTACAATGAGCAGTTCTTC
CASIQRASGDFYNEQFF
>TRBJ1-2|TRBV4-2|-|-
TGTGCCAGCAGCCAAGATAGTGGGGGGGGCCCCGGTGGCTACACCTTC
CASSQDSGGGPGGYTF
>TRBJ1-6|TRBV7-9|-|-
TGTGCCAGCAGCCGGGAAGGCGTTCGGAATTCACCCCTCCACTTT
CASSREGVRNSPLHF
>TRBJ2-5|TRBV19|TRBD2|-
TGTGCCAGCGGGGGAGGGCTGCAAGAGACCCAGTACTTC
CASGGGLQETQYF
>TRBJ2-5|TRBV6-6|-|-
TGTGCCAGCAGTTCTTTCGCAGGGTGGTCGGAGACCCAGTACTTC
CASSSFAGWSETQYF
>TRBJ2-2|TRBV27|TRBD2|-
TGTGCCAGCAGTTCTAGCGGGAGGATAATCGGGGAGCTGTTTTTT
CASSSSGRIIGELFF
>TRBJ2-7|TRBV4-1|TRBD2|-
TGCGCCAGCAGCCAAGGCATCGGACTAGGCTACGAGCAGTACTTC
CASSQGIGLGYEQYF
>TRBJ2-7|TRBV7-9|-|-
TGTGCCAGCAGCGTAGGACAAGACTACGAGCAGTACTTC
CASSVGQDYEQYF
>TRBJ1-2|TRBV28|TRBD1|-
TGTGCCAGCAGTTCCGCCGACAGGGACTATGGCTACACCTTC
CASSSADRDYGYTF
>TRBJ2-3|TRBV7-6|TRBD2|-
TGTGCCAGCAGTCGTAGCGGGGACGGACCTACGCAGTATTTT
CASSRSGDGPTQYF
>TRBJ2-1|TRBV7-2|-|-
TGTGCCAGCAGCTTAGAACTTTCTCGCGGCTACAATGAGCAGTTCTTC
CASSLELSRGYNEQFF
>TRBJ2-7|TRBV5-6|TRBD1|once
TGTGCCAGCAGCCTTCTTGTTTGGGACAGGGGAACGTACGAGCAGTACTTC
CASSLLVWDRGTYEQYF
>TRBJ1-2|TRBV25-1|TRBD1|few
TGTGCCAGCTCTAATCCGGGACAGGGGATGCATAGCTACACCTTC
CASSNPGQGMHSYTF
>TRBJ2-5|TRBV11-2|-|-
TGTGCCAGCAGCTTTCAGCCGCGCGGGACCCAGTACTTC
CASSFQPRGTQYF
>TRBJ2-3|TRBV4-1|-|-
TGCGCCAGCAGCTTAGCGAGCACAGATACGCAGTATTTT
CASSLASTDTQYF
>TRBJ1-5|TRBV19|TRBD1|-
TGTGCCAGTAGTCCGGGACAGGGCCCTCAGCCCCAGCATTTT
CASSPGQGPQPQHF
>TRBJ2-1|TRBV30|TRBD2|-
TGTGCCTGGATCGGGGGGAGGGTTTACAATGAGCAGTTCTTC
CAWIGGRVYNEQFF
>TRBJ1-2|TRBV9|-|-
TGTGCCAGCAGCGTAGTGGGGCAGAGCTATGGCTACACCTTC
CASSVVGQSYGYTF